This TCR beta chain was observed in a study of T-cell memory formation after mild COVID-19. Study conclusions and caveats: In second-wave clones peaking day 37, SARS-CoV-2 specificity remained unconfirmed. There were some responding clones in pre-infection memory, which suggested that cross-reactive memory had joined. Contracting CD4+ clones sat mainly in CM and EM; CD8+ in EMRA.

With 3 bases removed from V and 0 bases from J, the gap between germline ends came to 6 bases. CDR3 length equals 13 residues. This clonotype was counted at least ten times. Its antigen is not identified. Constant-segment-primed 5'RACE gave TCR alpha and TCR beta cDNA libraries with sample barcodes and UMIs. TCRdb independently ran MiXCR on the 5' RACE reads; one entry per CDR3 protein. Among a few hundred thousand distinct CDR3 sequences listed, less than 25% were seen once. The receptor comes from an adult woman who had mild COVID-19 (a few samples of this study predate the infection). Cell type and time point are not known. V usage is TRBV12-3 or TRBV12-4 and J usage is TRBJ2-7; D call uncertain. Sequencing input: PBMCs or a T cell subset sorted from them (not recorded which). In DNA form, the CDR3 reads TGTGCCAGCAGTTTTTCCCACTCCTACGAGCAGTACTTC. It yields the protein CASSFSHSYEQYF.